Listed below are T cell receptor beta chains from one sample, sequenced in a study of cytomegalovirus exposure and HLA in healthy donors. Clones were read by immunoSEQ multiplex PCR, and TCRdb kept only the in-frame ones, dropping some. The table shows 150,000 to 200,000 clones, with around 77% occurring only once. Material for sequencing was PBMCs. The receptors were sampled from a man aged 25-40 years in good health and CMV-seropositive. CDR3s include the opening cysteine and the closing phenylalanine or tryptophan. Fields, in order: J gene, V gene, clone size, D gene, CDR3 protein, CDR3 DNA. A D gene is named only where the DNA matches it firmly. For some rows the clone size is stated as once, few or many, or as a class when expanded; others skip it.

j_gene: TRBJ2-7
v_gene: TRBV5-4
abundance: few
d_gene: -
CDR3aa: CASSLAGTKGGYEQYF
CDR3nt: TGTGCCAGCAGCTTGGCAGGGACAAAAGGCGGCTACGAGCAGTACTTC

j_gene: TRBJ1-1
v_gene: TRBV2
abundance: -
d_gene: -
CDR3aa: CASSVRTVGNTEAFF
CDR3nt: TGTGCCAGCAGTGTCAGGACAGTTGGTAACACTGAAGCTTTCTTT

j_gene: TRBJ1-3
v_gene: TRBV9
abundance: once
d_gene: -
CDR3aa: CASSVEGFGGIGNTIYF
CDR3nt: TGTGCCAGCAGCGTAGAAGGGTTCGGGGGAATCGGAAACACCATATATTTT

j_gene: TRBJ2-4
v_gene: TRBV4-1
abundance: -
d_gene: TRBD1
CDR3aa: CASSRVTGGDENIQYF
CDR3nt: TGCGCCAGCAGCCGGGTTACAGGGGGCGATGAAAACATTCAGTACTTC

j_gene: TRBJ1-1
v_gene: TRBV4-2
abundance: -
d_gene: -
CDR3aa: CASSHSPGGVVWTEAFF
CDR3nt: TGTGCCAGCAGCCATTCCCCGGGAGGGGTGGTTTGGACTGAAGCTTTCTTT

j_gene: TRBJ1-4
v_gene: TRBV10-3
abundance: -
d_gene: -
CDR3aa: CAISGGSNEKLFF
CDR3nt: TGTGCCATCAGTGGAGGGTCTAATGAAAAACTGTTTTTT

j_gene: TRBJ2-1
v_gene: TRBV21-1
abundance: -
d_gene: -
CDR3aa: CAVTYRDREDNEQFF
CDR3nt: TGTGCCGTAACCTACCGGGACAGGGAGGACAATGAGCAGTTCTTC

j_gene: TRBJ2-5
v_gene: TRBV4-1
abundance: -
d_gene: TRBD2
CDR3aa: CASSRLSGPAGVQETQYF
CDR3nt: TGCGCCAGCAGCCGACTCTCGGGGCCAGCGGGGGTTCAAGAGACCCAGTACTTC

j_gene: TRBJ1-6
v_gene: TRBV19
abundance: -
d_gene: TRBD1
CDR3aa: CASSNGRGIDYNSPLHF
CDR3nt: TGTGCCAGTAGTAACGGCAGGGGGATTGACTATAATTCACCCCTCCACTTT

j_gene: TRBJ1-1
v_gene: TRBV6-4
abundance: -
d_gene: TRBD1
CDR3aa: CASSGIRDRRIMNTEAFF
CDR3nt: TGTGCCAGCAGTGGGATCCGGGACAGGCGAATTATGAACACTGAAGCTTTCTTT

j_gene: TRBJ2-3
v_gene: TRBV5-1
abundance: once
d_gene: TRBD2
CDR3aa: CATRGTSGSTDTQYF
CDR3nt: TGCGCCACCCGGGGGACTAGCGGAAGCACAGATACGCAGTATTTT

j_gene: TRBJ1-6
v_gene: TRBV7-6
abundance: -
d_gene: -
CDR3aa: CASSERQVGYNSPLHF
CDR3nt: TGTGCCAGCAGCGAGAGACAGGTTGGGTATAATTCACCCCTCCACTTT

j_gene: TRBJ1-4
v_gene: TRBV7-9
abundance: -
d_gene: TRBD1
CDR3aa: CASSSTGEREKLFF
CDR3nt: TGTGCCAGCAGCTCAACAGGGGAGAGGGAAAAACTGTTTTTT

j_gene: TRBJ2-5
v_gene: TRBV7-9
abundance: -
d_gene: -
CDR3aa: CASSLAKGMETQYF
CDR3nt: TGTGCCAGCAGCTTAGCGAAGGGGATGGAGACCCAGTACTTC

j_gene: TRBJ1-1
v_gene: TRBV27
abundance: -
d_gene: TRBD1
CDR3aa: CASRTGGTEAFF
CDR3nt: TGTGCCAGCAGAACAGGGGGCACTGAAGCTTTCTTT

j_gene: TRBJ1-4
v_gene: TRBV6-1
abundance: once
d_gene: -
CDR3aa: CASSEAHINYEKLFF
CDR3nt: TGTGCCAGCAGTGAAGCGCATATAAACTATGAAAAACTGTTTTTT

j_gene: TRBJ1-1
v_gene: TRBV28
abundance: -
d_gene: -
CDR3aa: CASSPLQGNTEAFF
CDR3nt: TGTGCCAGCAGTCCATTACAGGGGAACACTGAAGCTTTCTTT